The TCR beta chain under discussion was sequenced for a study of beta chain features in type 1 diabetes (dated by TCRdb to between 2017 and 2018). Describing the broader study: Mean age, gender distribution, total cell number and subset yield were not different between patients and healthy donors. A total of just under 110,000,000 sorted cells were examined across all samples, and RNA yield correlated strongly with the number of cells per subset. Naive and central memory subsets were obtained from all 30 or so donors, but regulatory and stem cell-like memory subsets were isolated from only 8 patients and roughly eight healthy donors. The study compared TCRB repertoires of sorted circulating CD4+ T cell subsets between recently diagnosed type 1 diabetes patients and matched healthy donors.

A single peripheral blood draw of roughly 0.11 L on average was collected from each donor into heparinised tubes. A BD FACSAria II and a panel including CD45RO, CCR7, CD25, CD127, CD95 and CD27 were used to sort naive, central memory, regulatory and stem cell-like memory CD4+ T cells. A purity above 95% was achieved for all sorted populations. Right away, PBMCs were isolated by Lymphoprep density gradient centrifugation and were stained directly, with no culture step. To minimize batch effects, samples were stained and sorted in pairs, one healthy donor with one patient per experiment. The investigation overall reported the following: Naive, central memory and regulatory TCRB repertoires appeared to be more alike among patients than among healthy donors. Because the HLA sub-analyses included only small numbers of individuals, any influence of HLA type on TCRB rearrangement was left unresolved. Shorter templates might be favored by PCR, yet because patient and control samples were amplified and corrected together, any such skew would affect both groups equally. Because cDNA was sequenced instead of genomic DNA, activated cells with high expression could be over-represented, although the groups did not differ in activation or CD3 levels. At VDJ recombination sites, patients with type 1 diabetes made fewer insertions and deleted more nucleotides, a pattern implying thymic rearrangement abnormalities. In all four CD4+ subsets, TCRB CDR3 length was moderately but significantly shorter in type 1 diabetes patients.

All of the isolated RNA was reverse transcribed with the High Capacity cDNA Reverse Transcription Kit, so expressed TCRB transcripts were sequenced. Deep immunoSEQ sequencing was performed on naive, central memory and regulatory T cell samples, with an average of approximately 3.9 million total reads per sample. After sorted cells were lysed in RLT buffer, RNA was extracted with DNase-treated RNeasy Micro or Mini kits, with the choice depending on cell number. Each cell subset was processed separately to prevent cross-contamination, with patient and healthy donor samples processed together. Using the immunoSEQ multiplex PCR, TCRB sequences were amplified from cDNA into 87-bp fragments spanning the CDR3 region. Amplicons were sequenced on the Illumina HiSeq platform. Under the source paper's analysis protocol: Synthetic template baselines were used to correct PCR bias computationally, reads within Hamming distance 2 were collapsed, and singletons that could not be merged were discarded. Reads were aligned against IMGT to assign V, D and J genes, CDR3 length and insertions or deletions at six rearrangement sites. Within each subset, clonotype counts were normalized to sorted cell number, after which true diversity and Gini coefficients were computed with the tcR R package. The overlap coefficient, calculated on TCRB nucleotide sequences, was used to quantify repertoire sharing. Out-of-frame TCRB sequences from naive cells were analyzed as a proxy for the pre-selection repertoire. TCRdb stores this immuneACCESS table with in-frame sequences only. Part of the clones is absent; in the studies checked, under half of the shortfall reflects unresolved V genes, and no reason is known for the rest. The V and J calls and the clone size are those of that table, but D and trimming were determined from the DNA. The sample table shows 970,000 or so clones, and 17% are seen once. The ten largest clones represent 0.023% of the sample.

This clone has more than one count but fewer than ten. Its antigen target is currently unknown. No qualities accompany the bases; no much larger clone lies one base away. The source is a woman aged 18-30 years in good health. Sequences were obtained from naive CD4+ T cells from blood. Sample cell subset or site, as interpreted from the label and publication: true naive CD4+ T cells.

The CDR3 region has the sequence CASSIAQASTDTQYF. Here is the DNA: TGTGCCAGTAGTATCGCTCAAGCTAGCACAGATACGCAGTATTTT. The rearranged chain carries TRBV19 and TRBJ2-3; no D segment can be confidently identified. V was cut back by 3 bases and J by 0 bases, leaving a gap of 10 bases between them. For CDR1 and CDR2, the germline V gene (reference sequence) lists LNHDA and SQIVND. The CDR3, cysteine through phenylalanine, is 15 amino acids long. The entry retains the CDR3 DNA only, 45 bases that are in frame from base 1.